This T cell receptor (beta chain) appears in the sequencing data of a study of a mutant IDH1 vaccine in newly diagnosed glioma. Turning to the study itself: Patients began vaccination 4-6 weeks after radiotherapy alone, or with temozolomide cycles.

As to time point: week 47, end of study. In every dose of vaccine, 300 ug of mutant IDH1 20-mer peptide was given alongside topical imiquimod. Measured with immunoSEQ multiplex PCR; TCRdb has only the in-frame clones, and not every one. The data hold fewer than 55,000 clones, with about 61% observed a single time. This clone was picked up a small number of times. The antigen remains unidentified. The CDR3 sequence is 12 residues long. Germline values: CDR1 SGHRS, CDR2 YFSETQ. V dropped 4 bases and J dropped 6 bases, with 10 bases sitting between them. Study-level results: Vaccination induced immune responses in 93.3% of patients.

This clonotype was obtained from a man in his forties with glioma. Some clones in this sample may be carry-over from other donors' samples. The J gene is TRBJ1-2, the V gene TRBV5-1; unclear D gene. The specimen was peripheral blood mononuclear cells (PBMCs), collected from a glioma patient whose treatment included an IDH1 peptide vaccine. The CDR3 here is CASSPFSDGYTF. The CDR3 bases are TGCGCCAGCAGCCCTTTTTCTGATGGCTACACCTTC. The whole variable domain, filled in from reference TRBV5-1 and TRBJ1-2, reads KAGVTQTPRYLIKTRGQQVTLSCSPISGHRSVSWYQQTPGQGLQFLFEYFSETQRNKGNFPGRFSGRQFSNSRSEMNVSTLELGDSALYLCASSPFSDGYTFGSGTRLTVV.